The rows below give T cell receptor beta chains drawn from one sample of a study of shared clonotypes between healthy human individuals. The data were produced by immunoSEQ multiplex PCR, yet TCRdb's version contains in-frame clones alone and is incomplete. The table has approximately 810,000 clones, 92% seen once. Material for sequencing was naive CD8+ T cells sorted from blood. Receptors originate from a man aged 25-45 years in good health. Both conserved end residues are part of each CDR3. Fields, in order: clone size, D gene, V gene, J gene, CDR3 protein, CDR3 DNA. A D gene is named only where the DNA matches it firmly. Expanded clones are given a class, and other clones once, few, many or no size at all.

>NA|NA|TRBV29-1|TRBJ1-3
CSVPGTGNTIYF
TGCAGCGTCCCAGGGACTGGAAACACCATATATTTT
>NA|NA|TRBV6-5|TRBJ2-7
CASSSQGYEQYF
TGTGCCAGCAGTTCCCAAGGCTACGAGCAGTACTTC
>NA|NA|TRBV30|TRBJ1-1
CAWSSGTGAEAFF
TGTGCCTGGAGTTCCGGGACCGGCGCTGAAGCTTTCTTT
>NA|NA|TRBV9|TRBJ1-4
CASSRGATNEKLFF
TGTGCCAGCAGCAGGGGTGCAACTAATGAAAAACTGTTTTTT
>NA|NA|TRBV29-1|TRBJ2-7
CSVEAPGHSYEQYF
TGCAGCGTTGAGGCCCCGGGTCATTCCTACGAGCAGTACTTC
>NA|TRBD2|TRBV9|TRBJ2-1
CASSPRGLAGDEQFF
TGTGCCAGCAGCCCGAGGGGGCTAGCGGGAGATGAGCAGTTCTTC
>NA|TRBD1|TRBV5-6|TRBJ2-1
CASSPGQSYNEQFF
TGTGCCAGCAGCCCGGGACAGTCCTACAATGAGCAGTTCTTC
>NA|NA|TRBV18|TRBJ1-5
CASSPDQNWETAQHF
TGTGCCAGCTCACCCGACCAAAACTGGGAAACGGCCCAGCATTTT
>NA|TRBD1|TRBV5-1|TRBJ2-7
CASSLSPDRRYEQYF
TGCGCCAGCAGCCTTAGCCCGGACAGGAGGTACGAGCAGTACTTC
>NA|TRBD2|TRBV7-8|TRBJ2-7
CASSYKTSQIYEQYF
TGTGCCAGCAGCTACAAGACTAGCCAAATCTACGAGCAGTACTTC
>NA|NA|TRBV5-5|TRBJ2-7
CASSLSGATYEQYF
TGTGCCAGCAGCTTATCCGGGGCGACCTACGAGCAGTACTTC
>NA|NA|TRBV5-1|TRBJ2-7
CASSFLASDEQYF
TGCGCCAGCAGCTTTCTAGCTTCCGACGAGCAGTACTTC
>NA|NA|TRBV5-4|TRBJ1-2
CASSLAVTNYGYTF
TGTGCCAGCAGCTTGGCCGTGACTAACTATGGCTACACCTTC
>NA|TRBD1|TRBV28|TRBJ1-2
CASSPGQGYGYTF
TGTGCCAGCAGCCCCGGACAGGGTTACGGCTACACCTTC
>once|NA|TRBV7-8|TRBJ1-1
CASSLGRPTEAFF
TGTGCCAGCAGCCTGGGACGCCCCACTGAAGCTTTCTTT